These 20 T cell receptor beta chains came from one sample sequenced in a study of cytomegalovirus exposure and HLA in healthy donors. PCR used 60 Vbeta primers and 13 Jbeta primers. The assay was immunoSEQ multiplex PCR, and TCRdb's table has in-frame clones only and misses some. The sample carries 150,000 or so clones, around 80% recorded once. Sequencing input: PBMCs. Receptors were obtained from a woman aged 40 to 50 in good health and CMV-seronegative.

The J gene is TRBJ1-1, the V gene TRBV10-1; TRBD1 might be the D (5 bases). V was trimmed by 0 bases and J by 6 bases, leaving 17 bases between them. Germline values: CDR1 WNHNN, CDR2 SYGVQD (reference sequence). The CDR3 has 16 amino acids. CDR3 amino acids: CASSESPTVSGPEAFF. The CDR3 DNA reads as TGCGCCAGCAGTGAGTCGCCGACAGTCAGTGGTCCTGAAGCTTTCTTT.

This sequence joins TRBV6-6 and TRBJ2-2; 7 nucleotides line up with TRBD1. The V gene end was trimmed by 6 bases and the J gene end by 7 bases; junction bases not matched to a gene: 2. This CDR3 region has 12 residues. Germline V gives CDR1 MNHNY, CDR2 SVGAGI (reference sequence). In nucleotides, the CDR3 is TGTGCCAGCAGCACAGGGGACGGGGAGCTGTTTTTT. It yields the protein CASSTGDGELFF.

The CDR3: CAWRTGTSGWDGELFF. In DNA, the CDR3 is TGTGCCTGGAGAACCGGGACTAGCGGTTGGGACGGGGAGCTGTTTTTT. V and J are TRBV30 and TRBJ2-2; the match to TRBD2 covers 11 bases. Germline V gene sequence: CDR1 GTSNPN, CDR2 SVGIG (reference sequence). This CDR3 has 16 amino acids. V lost 3 bases and J lost 7; bases outside the gene matches: 10.

V is TRBV2 and J is TRBJ2-1; D gene ambiguous. This CDR3 has 15 residues. Germline assignment: CDR1 SNHLY and CDR2 FYNNEI. Trimming stripped 1 base from V and 8 bases from J, with 15 bases between. The CDR3 protein is CASSEEGRPPYEQFF. The CDR3 DNA sequence: TGTGCCAGCAGTGAAGAAGGCAGGCCCCCCTATGAGCAGTTCTTC.

The rearrangement links TRBV5-1 to TRBJ2-7; D unresolved. Germline assignment: CDR1 SGHRS and CDR2 YFSETQ. This CDR3 region has 15 residues. V dropped 6 bases and J dropped 7 bases, with 23 bases sitting between them. The CDR3 spells CASTRLGAAAEEQYF. For the CDR3, the DNA is TGCGCCAGCACTCGCCTAGGTGCCGCCGCCGAGGAGCAGTACTTC.

Concerning this clone: An end of the junction differs from the germline gene, which may be a read error. The V gene is TRBV2, the J gene TRBJ2-7, with 7 bases fitting TRBD1. This CDR3 is 13 amino acids long. Looked up from germline, CDR1 is SNHLY and CDR2 is FYNNEI. CDR3 in DNA: TGTGCCAGCAGCGAAGGGGGCAGCTACGAGCAGTACTTC. Translating it yields CASSEGGSYEQYF.

The chain combines TRBV5-6 with TRBJ2-7; TRBD1 might be the D (6 bases). Germline V lookup: CDR1 SGHDT, CDR2 YYEEEE. This CDR3 is 16 amino acids long. Trimming pared 0 bases from V and 7 bases from J, leaving 20 bases between. The chain's CDR3 is CASSLGQGFRPGEQYF. In DNA, the CDR3 is TGTGCCAGCAGCTTGGGGCAGGGGTTCCGACCGGGGGAGCAGTACTTC. Supplemented by reference TRBV5-6 and TRBJ2-7, the full variable domain reads DAGVTQSPTHLIKTRGQQVTLRCSPKSGHDTVSWYQQALGQGPQFIFQYYEEEERQRGNFPDRFSGHQFPNYSSELNVNALLLGDSALYLCASSLGQGFRPGEQYFGPGTRLTVT.

The CDR3 DNA is TGTGCCAGCAGTTATCCGGGTTGGACAAACACTGAAGCTTTCTTT. This encodes CASSYPGWTNTEAFF. This chain joins TRBV28 and TRBJ1-1, with a tentative D call TRBD1 (5 bases). V was clipped by 4 bases and J by 2 bases, with 14 bases between them. The CDR3 runs 15 residues. Germline V gene lookup returns CDR1 MDHEN and CDR2 SYDVKM.

The chain links TRBV11-3 to TRBJ2-7, with D perhaps matching TRBD2 (6 bases). Trimming removed 5 bases from V and 5 bases from J, with 10 bases in between. The length of the CDR3 is 12 residues. CDR1 is SGHNT, CDR2 YENEEA, per germline. CDR3 bases: TGTGCCAGCAGCGGAGGGACGCACGAGCAGTACTTC. Encoded protein: CASSGGTHEQYF.

In its sample, this clone was seen once. The chain uses TRBV2 and TRBJ1-2; TRBD1 agrees at 7 bases. The CDR3 consists of 13 residues. CDR1 and CDR2 from the germline V gene are SNHLY and FYNNEI. The ends lost 7 bases at V and 4 bases at J; junction bases unmatched: 6. The CDR3 DNA reads as TGTGCCAGCATCCGGGACAGCGGCTATGGCTACACCTTC. This sequence encodes CASIRDSGYGYTF.

The chain uses TRBV6-7 and TRBJ2-1; 15 nucleotides line up with TRBD2. TRBV6-7 is an open reading frame whose function is uncertain. V trimming: 5 bases; J trimming: 5 bases; junction bases outside the gene matches: 7. The length of the CDR3 is 17 residues. The CDR3 DNA sequence: TGTGCCAGCAGTAAACCGGGACTAGCGGGGGGCCACAATGAGCAGTTCTTC. Translated: CASSKPGLAGGHNEQFF.

The J gene is TRBJ1-5, the V gene TRBV6-1, with D unresolved. From germline, CDR1 is MNHNS and CDR2 SASEGT. V shed 4 bases and J shed 4 bases, with 14 bases lying between them. The CDR3 is made up of 15 amino acids. DNA for the CDR3: TGTGCCAGCAGTGCGTACCCACAGATTAATCAGCCCCAGCATTTT. Protein product: CASSAYPQINQPQHF.

The chain joins TRBV4-2 to TRBJ1-1; D is possibly TRBD1 (6 bases). There are 16 residues in the CDR3. Germline V lookup: CDR1 LGHNA, CDR2 YNFKEQ. The ends were cut back, 0 bases at V and 1 base at J, with 12 bases in the middle. CDR3 protein: CASSQDPDRQNTEAFF. CDR3 coding DNA: TGTGCCAGCAGCCAAGATCCGGACAGACAGAACACTGAAGCTTTCTTT.

This chain joins TRBV7-9 and TRBJ2-3; 13 bases are a match to TRBD2. The junction had 5 bases not matched to a gene; V was cut back by 2 bases and J by 6 bases. Per the germline V gene, CDR1 is SEHNR and CDR2 is FQNEAQ (reference sequence). The CDR3 runs to 16 residues. In nucleotides, the CDR3 is TGTGCCAGCAGCTTATTGGGGACTAGCGGGACGGATACGCAGTATTTT. Encoded protein: CASSLLGTSGTDTQYF. The full variable domain, in which reference TRBV7-9 and TRBJ2-3 provide the parts outside the CDR3, is DTGVSQNPRHKITKRGQNVTFRCDPISEHNRLYWYRQTLGQGPEFLTYFQNEAQLEKSRLLSDRFSAERPKGSFSTLEIQRTEQGDSAMYLCASSLLGTSGTDTQYFGPGTRLTVL.

V is TRBV19 and J is TRBJ2-2; D not certain. This CDR3 has 12 residues. The V gene lost 5 bases and the J gene lost 4 bases, with 5 bases spanning the gap. In germline, CDR1 is LNHDA, CDR2 SQIVND (reference sequence). The CDR3 nucleotides read TGTGCCAGTAGTCCCCGCACCGGGGAGCTGTTTTTT. Protein: CASSPRTGELFF.

The J gene is TRBJ1-2, the V gene TRBV2; TRBD1 agrees at 7 bases. Germline V gene data show CDR1 as SNHLY and CDR2 as FYNNEI. After removal of 5 bases from V and 3 bases from J, the junction contained 6 bases not matched to a gene. CDR3 size: 14 residues. CDR3 residues: CASSSMGQHYGYTF. The CDR3 region has the DNA TGTGCCAGCAGTTCCATGGGACAGCACTATGGCTACACCTTC.

This chain links TRBV7-8 with TRBJ2-1, with TRBD2 matching 8 bases. Germline CDR1 reads SGHVS; CDR2 reads FQNEAQ. The CDR3 has 15 residues. V lost 5 bases and J lost 4; bases outside the gene matches: 7. CDR3 sequence reads: CASSPRLARYNEQFF. CDR3 bases: TGTGCCAGCAGCCCTCGACTAGCGCGTTACAATGAGCAGTTCTTC.

J is TRBJ1-2 and V is TRBV25-1; a weak D match, TRBD1 (6 bases). Trimming left V 3 bases short and J 5 bases short, with 16 bases between. This CDR3 comprises 15 residues. Germline lookup yields CDR1 MGHDK and CDR2 SYGVNS. The CDR3 reads CASSDPKTGPYGYTF. CDR3 in DNA: TGTGCCAGCAGTGACCCTAAGACAGGTCCTTATGGCTACACCTTC.

This clone has more than one count but fewer than ten. V usage is TRBV7-2 and J usage is TRBJ2-1; 8 bases map to TRBD2. CDR3 length: 17 amino acids. After removal of 1 base from V and 10 bases from J, the junction contained 15 bases not matched to a gene. Germline V lookup: CDR1 SGHTA, CDR2 FQGNSA. CDR3: CASSLVARSGSSGEQFF. The CDR3 coding sequence is TGTGCCAGCAGCTTAGTGGCCCGAAGCGGGAGCAGCGGGGAGCAGTTCTTC.

The chain has TRBV6-6 and TRBJ1-5, with D perhaps TRBD1 (6 bases). V gave up 5 bases and J gave up 3 bases, with 14 bases separating them. Per the germline V gene, CDR1 is MNHNY and CDR2 is SVGAGI (reference sequence). The CDR3 totals 15 residues. DNA of the CDR3: TGTGCCAGCAGTAAAAGCGGACAGTTCAATCAGCCCCAGCATTTT. Its translation is CASSKSGQFNQPQHF.